Below are 26 T cell receptor beta chains sequenced from a single sample in a study of T cell repertoires in cytomegalovirus infection (dated by TCRdb to between 2018 and 2020). The intended sense of this specimen's treatment or condition label: in vitro stimulation with specific CMV peptide epitopes to enrich CMV-specific T cells. No antigen has been identified for these receptors. The reads were generated on an Illumina HiSeq 1500. TCRdb reprocessing: public reads trimmed at Q25 with fastp, clones called with MiXCR, in-frame beta chains kept. Each CDR3 protein appears once, grouped with its most common genes and DNA. The sample profile shows 140,000 to 150,000 distinct CDR3 sequences; 30% to 40% of them were found once. Jointly, the top ten make up roughly half of the sample. The input for sequencing was CD8+ T cells from cultured PBMCs, taken from culture after CMV antigen stimulation. Receptors were obtained from a human donor in good health (CMV status not recorded). Some clones in this sample may be carry-over from other donors' samples.

The chain employs TRBV4-1 and TRBJ2-2, with 12 bases matching TRBD2. The CDR3 is 15 amino acids. Losses at the gene ends were 6 bases for V and 7 bases for J; bases not matched to a gene: 6. Germline-derived CDR1 and CDR2 are MGHRA and YSYEKL. The chain's CDR3 is CASSRLAGANGELFF. The DNA of the CDR3 is TGCGCCAGCAGTCGACTAGCGGGGGCGAACGGGGAGCTGTTTTTT.

There are a few counts of this clonotype. This rearrangement joins TRBV7-8 to TRBJ2-2; unclear D gene. The germline V gene encodes CDR1 SGHVS and CDR2 FQNEAQ. The length of the CDR3 is 14 residues. V shed 5 bases and J shed 6 bases, with 13 bases lying between them. CDR3 region: CASSLLGWAGELFF. For the CDR3, the DNA is TGTGCCAGCAGCCTCCTAGGTTGGGCCGGGGAGCTGTTTTTT.

This clonotype was seen a few times. The chain couples TRBV18 to TRBJ1-2; D unresolved. The CDR3 extends over 14 amino acids. Trimming removed 1 base at V and 4 bases at J, with 10 bases between. CDR1 and CDR2 (germline): KGHSH, LQKENI. The CDR3: CASSPHWETYGYTF. CDR3 nucleotide sequence: TGTGCCAGCTCACCACACTGGGAGACCTATGGCTACACCTTC.

The chain combines TRBV12-3 or TRBV12-4 with TRBJ1-4; perhaps TRBD1 as D (6 bases). This CDR3 spans 12 amino acids. The V end was cut by 6 bases, the J end by 8 bases, with 10 bases between. The CDR3 spells CASSPGQEKLFF. The CDR3, as DNA: TGTGCCAGCAGCCCTGGACAGGAAAAACTGTTTTTT.

This chain links TRBV6-1 with TRBJ1-1; D gene uncertain. The CDR3 extends over 15 amino acids. Deletions cut 7 bases from V and 5 bases from J, with 20 bases between. Germline CDR1 is MNHNS and CDR2 is SASEGT. In nucleotides, the CDR3 is TGTGCCAGCACCTTGAGGTCTGTAGGGAAGACTGAAGCTTTCTTT. It specifies CASTLRSVGKTEAFF.

This clonotype was counted between two and nine times. The V gene is TRBV29-1, the J gene TRBJ1-2, with D possibly matching TRBD1 (6 bases). Trimming took off 5 bases at V and 6 bases at J, with 13 bases between the two ends. The germline gives CDR1 SQVTM, CDR2 ANQGSEA. The CDR3 is 12 amino acids. The CDR3 sequence: CSVFHRVDGYTF. In nucleotides, the CDR3 is TGCAGCGTTTTTCACAGGGTGGATGGCTACACCTTC.

V gene TRBV7-4 combines with J gene TRBJ2-7; possibly TRBD1 for D (6 bases). The CDR3 is 15 residues long. V lost 5 bases and J 4 bases, leaving 18 bases between the germline ends. Germline V CDR1 and CDR2: SGHVT, SQSDAQ. The CDR3 nucleotides are TGTGCCAGCAGCAATATACGGGACACTCGGTACGAGCAGTACTTC. It translates to CASSNIRDTRYEQYF.

The chain combines TRBV7-2 with TRBJ1-6; D is perhaps TRBD1 (6 bases). Per germline, CDR1 SGHTA and CDR2 FQGNSA. The ends were cut back, 5 bases at V and 7 bases at J, with 12 bases in the middle. The CDR3 runs 14 residues. The CDR3 nucleotides are TGTGCCAGCAGCCTACGCGACAGGAATTCACCCCTCCACTTT. This translates into CASSLRDRNSPLHF.

This clonotype was recorded many times. The genes are TRBV27 and TRBJ2-3; the match to TRBD2 covers 9 bases. V lost 2 bases to trimming and J lost 3 bases; unmatched junction nucleotides: 3. CDR1 and CDR2 from the germline V gene are MNHEY and SMNVEV (reference sequence). The length of the CDR3 is 15 residues. The CDR3 protein is CASSLIGLATDTQYF. CDR3 sequence (DNA): TGTGCCAGCAGTTTAATTGGACTAGCGACAGATACGCAGTATTTT.

This clonotype was seen more than once but under ten times. This sequence joins TRBV3-1 and TRBJ2-3; D remains unclear. The CDR3 spans 14 residues. The V gene's germline CDR1 is LGHDT and CDR2 YNNKEL (reference sequence). The V and J ends lost 6 bases and 4 bases respectively, with 14 bases between them. CDR3 amino acids: CASRPASDADTQYF. In nucleotides, the CDR3 is TGTGCCAGCAGGCCCGCCTCCGACGCAGATACGCAGTATTTT.

The gene calls are TRBV2 and TRBJ1-1; D is possibly TRBD1 (6 bases). Trimming cost V 5 bases and J 0 bases, with 10 bases left between them. Germline-derived CDR1 and CDR2 are SNHLY and FYNNEI. This CDR3 is built from 14 residues. The CDR3 sequence: CASSPDSLNTEAFF. As DNA, the CDR3 is TGTGCCAGCAGTCCGGACAGTCTGAACACTGAAGCTTTCTTT.

This clonotype showed up many times. The chain uses TRBV5-4 and TRBJ2-7, with 8 nucleotides matching TRBD1. The germline V gene encodes CDR1 SGHNT and CDR2 YYREEE (reference sequence). After removal of 4 bases from V and 2 bases from J, the junction contained 5 bases not matched to a gene. CDR3 length: 14 residues. For the CDR3, the DNA is TGTGCCAGCAGCCCCTGGGACAGGACCTACGAGCAGTACTTC. It encodes CASSPWDRTYEQYF.

This clonotype has ten or more counts. This chain connects TRBV7-8 to TRBJ2-1; tentatively, D is TRBD1 (5 bases). Trimming removed 5 bases from V and 2 bases from J, with 13 bases in between. Germline CDR1 reads SGHVS; CDR2 reads FQNEAQ. The CDR3 spans 15 residues. The CDR3 DNA sequence: TGTGCCAGCAGCCTCCCGGGCAGGGCCTACAATGAGCAGTTCTTC. This gives the protein CASSLPGRAYNEQFF. The full variable domain, in which reference TRBV7-8 and TRBJ2-1 provide the parts outside the CDR3, is GAGVSQSPRYKVAKRGQDVALRCDPISGHVSLFWYQQALGQGPEFLTYFQNEAQLDKSGLPSDRFFAERPEGSVSTLKIQRTQQEDSAVYLCASSLPGRAYNEQFFGPGTRLTVL.

This clonotype was counted only a few times. The CDR3 region has the DNA TGTGCCAGCAGCCAAGGGTCCCAGAACACCGGGGAGCTGTTTTTT. It encodes CASSQGSQNTGELFF. The rearrangement joins TRBV3-1 to TRBJ2-2; D is uncertain. The CDR3 runs 15 residues. Germline V lookup: CDR1 LGHDT, CDR2 YNNKEL (reference sequence). Trimming stripped 1 base from V and 1 base from J, with 7 bases between.

This clonotype was seen many times. The chain combines TRBV7-2 with TRBJ2-4; D ambiguous. Per the germline V gene, CDR1 is SGHTA and CDR2 is FQGNSA. The CDR3 spans 16 residues. V lost 3 bases, J lost 1 base, and 13 bases lay in between. CDR3 loop: CASSFGPLRAKNIQYF. The CDR3 DNA sequence: TGTGCCAGCAGCTTTGGGCCACTCCGGGCCAAAAACATTCAGTACTTC.

This clonotype was found a few times. The chain recombines TRBV7-2 with TRBJ2-6; D gene unclear. This CDR3 is 16 amino acids long. Per the germline V gene, CDR1 is SGHTA and CDR2 is FQGNSA. Deletions cut 5 bases from V and 0 bases from J, with 11 bases between. The CDR3 loop is CASSPSFFSGANVLTF. CDR3 sequence (DNA): TGTGCCAGCAGCCCAAGTTTCTTCTCTGGGGCCAACGTCCTGACTTTC.

This clonotype was recorded at least ten times. The chain joins TRBV7-6 to TRBJ2-1; TRBD1 agrees at 8 bases. V was pared by 8 bases and J by 5 bases, with 26 bases of the junction left unmatched. Germline CDR1 SGHVS, CDR2 FNYEAQ. The CDR3 sequence is 20 residues long. The CDR3 spells CASSAANPTADQGADNEQFF. DNA for the CDR3: TGTGCCAGCTCCGCGGCGAACCCCACGGCCGACCAGGGGGCGGACAATGAGCAGTTCTTC.

The chain carries TRBV2 and TRBJ2-1; a possible D gene is TRBD1 (6 bases). The CDR3 loop spans 13 amino acids. The germline CDR1 and CDR2 sequences are SNHLY and FYNNEI. Trimming cost V 7 bases and J 8 bases, with 15 bases left between them. The CDR3 DNA follows: TGTGCCAGCACCGCGACCCAGGGGTATGAGCAGTTCTTC. Its translation is CASTATQGYEQFF.

This clonotype was observed a few times. The rearrangement joins TRBV12-3 or TRBV12-4 to TRBJ1-2; 7 bases are shared with TRBD1. The CDR3 has 13 residues. V lost 2 bases, J lost 3 bases, and 0 bases stayed unmatched. The CDR3 sequence is CASSLTGDYGYTF. CDR3 DNA: TGTGCCAGCAGTTTAACAGGGGACTATGGCTACACCTTC.

The chain joins TRBV27 to TRBJ2-1; D is possibly TRBD1 (5 bases). V lost 5 bases and J lost 3, with 11 bases in between. The CDR3 covers 14 residues. The germline gives CDR1 MNHEY, CDR2 SMNVEV (reference sequence). CDR3 nucleotide sequence: TGTGCCAGCAGTATGCAGGGTATCTACAATGAGCAGTTCTTC. Protein product: CASSMQGIYNEQFF.

The V and J genes are TRBV20-1 and TRBJ2-3; D is ambiguous. Germline V lookup: CDR1 DFQATT, CDR2 SNEGSKA (reference sequence). This CDR3 has 13 amino acids. Trimming took off 0 bases at V and 4 bases at J, with 8 bases between the two ends. The CDR3 sequence is CSAREPPPDTQYF. In DNA, the CDR3 is TGCAGTGCTAGAGAGCCCCCCCCAGATACGCAGTATTTT.

The chain employs TRBV7-6 and TRBJ2-7; D may be TRBD1 (6 bases). The CDR3 is 15 residues long. Germline-derived CDR1 and CDR2 are SGHVS and FNYEAQ. V was cut by 6 bases and J by 0 bases, with 15 bases left in between. The CDR3 loop reads CASSPMTGRSYEQYF. Written as DNA, the CDR3 is TGTGCCAGCAGTCCCATGACAGGCCGCTCCTACGAGCAGTACTTC. Full variable domain (outside the CDR3, taken from reference TRBV7-6 and TRBJ2-7): GAGVSQSPRYKVTKRGQDVALRCDPISGHVSLYWYRQALGQGPEFLTYFNYEAQQDKSGLPNDRFSAERPEGSISTLTIQRTEQRDSAMYRCASSPMTGRSYEQYFGPGTRLTVT.

Written as DNA, the CDR3 is TGTGCCAGCACCCCCCGGACAGGGATGAACACAGATACGCAGTATTTT. Protein: CASTPRTGMNTDTQYF. The V and J genes are TRBV2 and TRBJ2-3, with TRBD1 identical over 8 bases. From germline, CDR1 is SNHLY and CDR2 FYNNEI. V was clipped by 7 bases and J by 2 bases; unmatched bases: 11. The length of the CDR3 is 16 residues.

This clonotype was observed a few times. The chain has TRBV12-3 or TRBV12-4 and TRBJ2-1, with no clear D. The CDR3 runs 13 residues. The V end lost 1 base, the J end lost 6 bases, and 7 bases lay between the germline ends. The CDR3, as DNA: TGTGCCAGCAGTTTAGGGGCGGCCAATGAGCAGTTCTTC. This translates into CASSLGAANEQFF.

A few counts support this clonotype. The J gene is TRBJ2-1, the V gene TRBV19; 11 positions match TRBD2. The junction had 2 bases not matched to a gene; V was cut back by 3 bases and J by 4 bases. Germline values: CDR1 LNHDA, CDR2 SQIVND (reference sequence). The CDR3 runs to 15 residues. CDR3 coding DNA: TGTGCCAGTAGTATCGGGACTAGCGGTTACAATGAGCAGTTCTTC. Its translation: CASSIGTSGYNEQFF.

This chain connects TRBV12-3 or TRBV12-4 to TRBJ2-3; D is unresolved. The CDR3 is 13 residues long. V lost 5 bases and J lost 4, with 10 bases in between. The CDR3 DNA reads as TGTGCCAGCAGTGCCGGACGGTCAGATACGCAGTATTTT. Its protein is CASSAGRSDTQYF.